This T cell receptor beta chain was recovered during a study of cytomegalovirus exposure and HLA in healthy donors. As regards this clone: The antigen remains unidentified.

Vbeta (60) and Jbeta (13) primers were used in the PCR. Only in-frame clones appear in the TCRdb table, and some are missing; sequencing was by immunoSEQ multiplex PCR. The sample contains 90,000 to 150,000 clones, 80% to 90% of which appear only once. Notes on the study in general: As was reported, the HLA-A and HLA-B alleles of most subjects were accurately predicted from TCR beta sequences. Sequencing likely caused a cluster of highly shared sequence variants. TCR beta chains associated with HLA were, in a later analysis, more clonally expanded than equally common others.

CDR3 length: 15 amino acids. V was cut by 2 bases and J by 3 bases, with 14 bases left in between. Germline V gene sequence: CDR1 WNHNN, CDR2 SYGVQD (reference sequence). The receptor was derived from a middle-aged man in good health and CMV-seronegative. The rearrangement uses TRBV10-1 and TRBJ2-7; D may be TRBD1 (5 bases). The source material was PBMCs. CDR3 sequence (DNA): TGCGCCAGCAGTGAGGGTTGGGGCGCCAACTACGAGCAGTACTTC. Encoded protein: CASSEGWGANYEQYF.